This TCR beta chain is from a study of blood T cell repertoires in COVID-19. At the level of the study: The origin of the acute and convalescent COVID-19 samples was the United States, Italy and Spain.

The CDR3 is 18 amino acids. In the authors' workflow: Counts of nucleated cells, estimated from reference gene primer amplification, were obtained. The data were produced by immunoSEQ multiplex PCR, yet TCRdb's version contains in-frame clones alone and is incomplete. The DNA gave D and trimming, while V, J and clone size come from that table. The table includes about 250,000 clones, roughly 89% detected once. Sequencing input: peripheral blood. This TCR derives from a woman aged 25 to 39 with active or convalescent COVID-19. The J gene is TRBJ1-4, the V gene TRBV21-1; TRBD1, as called in the table, went unchecked against the DNA. TRBV21-1 is a pseudogene. CDR3 in amino acids: CASSITPAGGRSNEKLFF. The CDR3 DNA is TGTGCCAGCAGCATCACCCCGGCAGGGGGCAGGTCTAATGAAAAACTGTTTTTT.